This T cell receptor (beta chain) was captured in a study of blood T cell repertoires in COVID-19. Study-wide background: Both acute and convalescent COVID-19 samples were obtained from the United States, Italy and Spain.

The data were produced by immunoSEQ multiplex PCR, yet TCRdb's version contains in-frame clones alone and is incomplete. This sample has under 250,000 clones, with 86% found just once. Input material: peripheral blood. This TCR came from a man aged 55 to 70 with acute or convalescent COVID-19.

DNA of the CDR3: TGTGCCAGCAGCCTCGGACCCTCTGGGACTACAAGAGTGGGGGAGCTGTTTTTT. It codes for CASSLGPSGTTRVGELFF. The chain carries TRBV28 and TRBJ2-2; 7 positions agree with TRBD2. Trimming removed 6 bases from V and 8 bases from J; junction bases left unmatched: 21. CDR1 MDHEN and CDR2 SYDVKM come from the germline V gene. The CDR3 length is 18 residues.